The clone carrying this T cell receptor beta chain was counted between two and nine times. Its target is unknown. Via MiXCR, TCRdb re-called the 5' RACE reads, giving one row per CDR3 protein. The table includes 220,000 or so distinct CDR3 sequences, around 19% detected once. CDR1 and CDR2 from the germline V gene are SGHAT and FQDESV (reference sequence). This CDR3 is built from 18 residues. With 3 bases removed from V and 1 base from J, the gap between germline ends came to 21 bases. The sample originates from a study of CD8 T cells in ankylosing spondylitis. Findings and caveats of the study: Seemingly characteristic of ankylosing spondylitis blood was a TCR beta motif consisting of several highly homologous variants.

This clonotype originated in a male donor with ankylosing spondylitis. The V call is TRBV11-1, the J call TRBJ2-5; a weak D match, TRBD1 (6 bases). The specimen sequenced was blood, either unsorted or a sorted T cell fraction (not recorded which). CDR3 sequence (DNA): TGTGCCAGCAGCTTCACCTACGGACAGCGAACTCCCCAAGAGACCCAGTACTTC. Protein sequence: CASSFTYGQRTPQETQYF.